This T cell receptor (beta chain) was obtained from a study of CD8 T cells in Susac syndrome. Reverse transcription of roughly 0.5 to 1 ug RNA was carried out with random hexamers. TCRdb reprocessed the immunoSEQ multiplex PCR reads via MiXCR and lists one record per CDR3 protein. The sample includes about 200,000 distinct CDR3 sequences, nearly 95% of them seen just once. V lost 4 bases and J lost 6, with 16 bases in between. Germline values: CDR1 DFQATT, CDR2 SNEGSKA (reference sequence). The length of the CDR3 is 13 residues. CD8+ and CD4+ blood T cells underwent TCR beta sequencing. Control patients had untreated stable or active relapsing-remitting multiple sclerosis by revised McDonald criteria. Negative isolation was used for CD8+ and CD4+ T cells, and FACS enrichment was applied to TEMRA cells.

The sequenced sample was CD4+ T cells from PBMCs. This chain links TRBV20-1 with TRBJ2-7; D not resolved. The TCR was taken from a human donor with multiple sclerosis. CDR3 in DNA: TGCAGTGCTATGGTGGGAATCTCCCCCGAGCAGTACTTC. Translation gives CSAMVGISPEQYF.